These 8 T cell receptor beta chains came from one sample sequenced in a study of T cells in localized non-small cell lung cancer. TCRdb keeps only in-frame clones here, not all; method: immunoSEQ multiplex PCR. The sample consists of 50,000 to 65,000 clones, about three quarters of them appearing once. Sequencing was performed on PBMCs, taken before any cancer treatment. The origin of the receptors is a woman aged 40-75 years with stage II lung adenocarcinoma.

The V call is TRBV9, the J call TRBJ1-3; D gene unclear. Germline lookup yields CDR1 SGDLS and CDR2 YYNGEE. The CDR3 length is 15 residues. V lost 0 bases and J lost 0, with 7 bases in between. The CDR3 sequence: CASSVDGSSGNTIYF. Written as DNA, the CDR3 is TGTGCCAGCAGCGTAGATGGGTCCTCTGGAAACACCATATATTTT.

The V and J genes are TRBV11-3 and TRBJ2-1; D call uncertain. Germline V CDR1 and CDR2: SGHNT, YENEEA. V was cut by 5 bases and J by 1 base, with 9 bases left in between. The CDR3 runs 14 residues. The CDR3 DNA reads as TGTGCCAGCAGCCGAAGTGCGTCCTACAATGAGCAGTTCTTC. Protein: CASSRSASYNEQFF.

A single count supports this clone. CDR3 DNA: TGTGCCAGTAGGACGGATAACACCGGGGAGCTGTTTTTT. Residues: CASRTDNTGELFF. This chain connects TRBV2 to TRBJ2-2; D unresolved. Trimming pared 9 bases from V and 2 bases from J, leaving 10 bases between. The CDR3 is 13 amino acids. Germline V CDR1 and CDR2: SNHLY, FYNNEI.

The rearrangement links TRBV19 to TRBJ1-5; 9 bases are shared with TRBD1. CDR3 length: 17 amino acids. J lost 3 bases, V lost 5 bases, and 11 bases had no gene match. CDR1 and CDR2 (germline): LNHDA, SQIVND (reference sequence). The DNA of the CDR3 is TGTGCCAGTAGTCCCGCGCCCACAGGGGGCCCCAATCAGCCCCAGCATTTT. Protein: CASSPAPTGGPNQPQHF. The full variable domain, with the rest looked up from reference TRBV19 and TRBJ1-5, is DGGITQSPKYLFRKEGQNVTLSCEQNLNHDAMYWYRQDPGQGLRLIYYSQIVNDFQKGDIAEGYSVSREKKESFPLTVTSAQKNPTAFYLCASSPAPTGGPNQPQHFGDGTRLSIL.

The chain joins TRBV4-3 to TRBJ1-1; D not certain. The ends were cut back, 0 bases at V and 3 bases at J, with 5 bases in the middle. The length of the CDR3 is 13 residues. Germline CDR1 LGHNA, CDR2 YSLEER. The CDR3 reads CASSQEWYTEAFF. CDR3 sequence (DNA): TGCGCCAGCAGCCAAGAGTGGTACACTGAAGCTTTCTTT.

This sequence joins TRBV10-1 and TRBJ1-2; perhaps TRBD1 as D (6 bases). This CDR3 is 13 amino acids long. Per the germline V gene, CDR1 is WNHNN and CDR2 is SYGVQD (reference sequence). Deletions cut 0 bases from V and 9 bases from J, with 11 bases between. The CDR3 reads CASSESIGGRYTF. The CDR3 DNA follows: TGCGCCAGCAGTGAGTCGATAGGGGGACGCTACACCTTC.

The J gene is TRBJ1-4, the V gene TRBV6-6, with D unclear. Germline V lookup: CDR1 MNHNY, CDR2 SVGAGI (reference sequence). The CDR3 has 15 amino acids. Trimming took 2 bases from V and 0 from J, leaving 7 bases between them. In nucleotides, the CDR3 is TGTGCCAGCAGTTACCTCGGGGCAACTAATGAAAAACTGTTTTTT. Translation gives CASSYLGATNEKLFF.

The chain carries TRBV4-2 and TRBJ1-2; no reliable D call. Trimming took off 0 bases at V and 4 bases at J, with 6 bases between the two ends. The V gene's germline CDR1 is LGHNA and CDR2 YNFKEQ. CDR3 size: 13 residues. CDR3 protein: CASSQDGLYGYTF. In DNA form, the CDR3 reads TGTGCCAGCAGCCAAGATGGGCTCTATGGCTACACCTTC.